This T cell receptor (beta chain) stems from a study of T cell repertoires in cytomegalovirus infection. As for this clonotype: Antigen: not known.

Each CDR3 protein is one row after TCRdb ran MiXCR on the reads. This sample carries about 530,000 distinct CDR3 sequences, approximately 25% of them seen once, and the ten largest clones take roughly an eighth. Study-level results: The study found HLA-C-restricted CMV-specific TCR beta clonotypes dominating the ex vivo response.

This clonotype originated in a human donor in good health (CMV status not recorded). Some clones in this sample may be carry-over from other donors' samples. The sample comprised PBMCs.

CDR3 amino acids: CASSVNRAGEQYF. The CDR3 DNA reads as TGTGCCAGCAGTGTCAACAGGGCCGGCGAGCAGTACTTC. The chain employs TRBV6-1 and TRBJ2-7, with D perhaps TRBD1 (6 bases). This CDR3 spans 13 amino acids. V was cut by 4 bases and J by 6 bases, with 13 bases left in between. Germline-derived CDR1 and CDR2 are MNHNS and SASEGT.